The subject of this entry is one TCR beta chain. No antigen is known for it. This sample was taken from a study of T cell responses to AZD1222 COVID-19 vaccine. The study's findings and limits: Vaccination with two AZD1222 doses was followed by a rise in Spike-specific TCR breadth and depth.

CDR1 is SGHDT and CDR2 is YYEEEE in the germline V gene. This CDR3 comprises 14 residues. The J segment lost 5 bases and the V segment lost 1 base, leaving 3 bases of the junction unmatched. Libraries were prepared by immunoSEQ multiplex PCR; TCRdb keeps only in-frame clonotypes and omits some of them. The data hold around 100,000 clones, with more than 75% observed a single time. Sequences were derived from peripheral blood, sampled 28 days after the second AZD1222 dose. The sequence came from an adult who received the AZD1222 COVID-19 vaccine. The chain is built from TRBV5-6 and TRBJ2-3, with 8 bases that match TRBD1. This chain's CDR3 is CASSLQGAGDTQYF. CDR3 DNA: TGTGCCAGCAGCTTGCAGGGGGCGGGAGATACGCAGTATTTT.